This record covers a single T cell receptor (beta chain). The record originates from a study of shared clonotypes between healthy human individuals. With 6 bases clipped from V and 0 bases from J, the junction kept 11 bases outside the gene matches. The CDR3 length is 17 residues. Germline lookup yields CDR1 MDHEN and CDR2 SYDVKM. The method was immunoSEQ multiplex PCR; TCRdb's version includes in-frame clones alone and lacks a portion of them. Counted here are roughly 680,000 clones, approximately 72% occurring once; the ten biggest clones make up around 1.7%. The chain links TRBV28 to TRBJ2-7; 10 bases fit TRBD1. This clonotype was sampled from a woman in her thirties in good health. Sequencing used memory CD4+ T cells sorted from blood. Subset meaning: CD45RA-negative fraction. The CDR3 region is CASRPSGQGTTSYEQYF. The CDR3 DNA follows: TGTGCCAGCAGACCCTCGGGACAGGGGACTACCTCCTACGAGCAGTACTTC.